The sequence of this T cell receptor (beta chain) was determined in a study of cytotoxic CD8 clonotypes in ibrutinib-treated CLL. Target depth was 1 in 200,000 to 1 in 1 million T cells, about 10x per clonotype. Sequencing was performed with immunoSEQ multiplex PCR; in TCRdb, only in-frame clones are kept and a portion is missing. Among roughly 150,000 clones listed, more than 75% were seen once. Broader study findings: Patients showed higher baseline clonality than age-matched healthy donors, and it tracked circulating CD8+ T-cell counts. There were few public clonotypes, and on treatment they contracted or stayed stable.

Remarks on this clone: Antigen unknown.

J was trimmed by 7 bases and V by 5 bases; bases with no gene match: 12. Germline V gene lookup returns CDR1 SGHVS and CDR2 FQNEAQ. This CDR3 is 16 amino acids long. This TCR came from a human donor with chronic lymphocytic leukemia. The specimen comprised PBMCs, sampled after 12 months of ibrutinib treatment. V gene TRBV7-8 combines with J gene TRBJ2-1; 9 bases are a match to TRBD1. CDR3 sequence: CASSLRDGQGLNEQFF. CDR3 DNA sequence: TGTGCCAGCAGCCTTAGGGACGGACAGGGGTTAAATGAGCAGTTCTTC.